The present TCR beta chain was sequenced within a study of vaccination effects on CD4 cells after COVID-19. Study-wide background: CD4+ T cells specific for antigen were expanded with viral peptide pools by the ViraFEST assay before sequencing. Findings and limits, study-wide: Recruitment yielded few convalescent patients, and the study had no early post-infection timepoints.

This CDR3 comprises 16 residues. V was clipped by 4 bases and J by 2 bases; unmatched bases: 8. Germline CDR1 SGHDT, CDR2 YYEEEE. Subsequent to a culture period of 10 to 11 days, CD4+ T cells were isolated. Two-dose BNT162b2 or mRNA-1273 vaccination was given to participants. Cells had half their medium changed to IL-2 medium on days 3 and 7. As concerns this clone: Its antigen remains unknown.

Repertoires were generated with immunoSEQ multiplex PCR, while TCRdb's copy carries only in-frame clones and drops some. The data hold just under 75,000 clones, with 73% observed a single time. This clonotype was obtained from a human donor who received a COVID-19 vaccine. The sample was CD4+ T cells from PBMCs cultured without peptide, taken after COVID-19 vaccination. V and J are TRBV5-6 and TRBJ2-1; the match to TRBD2 covers 8 bases. The CDR3 loop reads CASSNSGVTAYNEQFF. The CDR3 coding sequence is TGTGCCAGCAGCAATAGCGGGGTCACCGCCTACAATGAGCAGTTCTTC. The full variable domain, its missing parts supplied by reference TRBV5-6 and TRBJ2-1, is DAGVTQSPTHLIKTRGQQVTLRCSPKSGHDTVSWYQQALGQGPQFIFQYYEEEERQRGNFPDRFSGHQFPNYSSELNVNALLLGDSALYLCASSNSGVTAYNEQFFGPGTRLTVL.